Given below is one TCR beta chain in context. Its antigen is currently unknown. This sample stems from a study of T cell responses to AZD1222 COVID-19 vaccine. Findings of the study overall: Spike-specific TCR breadth and depth grew following two AZD1222 doses. Per reports, nearly half of all spike-specific TCRs target regions that are unmutated in variants. The number of AZD1222 recipients seropositive at baseline was only 6 or 7. Along spike, vaccine-associated CD4 TCRs were found throughout, with dominance at 160-218 and 743-854.

The table came from immunoSEQ multiplex PCR; TCRdb's copy has only in-frame clones and leaves some out. This repertoire shows 120,000 to 150,000 clones, under 95% found once; its top ten account for 1.5% to 2%. The CDR3 has 14 amino acids. From germline, CDR1 is SGHDN and CDR2 FVKESK. V shed 1 base and J shed 1 base, with 6 bases lying between them. The chain uses TRBV14 and TRBJ2-3; D gene unclear. This TCR was recovered from an adult in good health. Sequences were derived from peripheral blood, sampled on day 0 of AZD1222 vaccination. The CDR3 spells CASSQGVRTDTQYF. CDR3 coding DNA: TGTGCCAGCAGCCAAGGTGTCCGCACAGATACGCAGTATTTT.